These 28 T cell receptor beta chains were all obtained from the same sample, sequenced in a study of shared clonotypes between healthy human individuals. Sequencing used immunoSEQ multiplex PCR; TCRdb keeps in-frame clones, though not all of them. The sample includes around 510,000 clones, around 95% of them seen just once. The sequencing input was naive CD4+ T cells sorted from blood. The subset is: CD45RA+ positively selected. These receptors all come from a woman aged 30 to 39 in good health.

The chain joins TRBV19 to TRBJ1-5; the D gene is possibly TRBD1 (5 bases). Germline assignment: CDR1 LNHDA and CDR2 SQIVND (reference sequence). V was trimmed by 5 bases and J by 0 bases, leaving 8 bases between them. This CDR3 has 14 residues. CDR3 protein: CASSSRVSNQPQHF. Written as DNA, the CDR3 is TGTGCCAGTAGTTCCAGGGTTAGCAATCAGCCCCAGCATTTT.

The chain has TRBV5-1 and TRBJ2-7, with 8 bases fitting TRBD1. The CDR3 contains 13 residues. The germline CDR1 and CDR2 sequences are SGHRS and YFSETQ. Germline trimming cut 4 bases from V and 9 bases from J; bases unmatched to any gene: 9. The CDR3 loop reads CASSQPGQGGQYF. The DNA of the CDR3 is TGCGCCAGCAGCCAACCCGGACAGGGAGGGCAGTACTTC.

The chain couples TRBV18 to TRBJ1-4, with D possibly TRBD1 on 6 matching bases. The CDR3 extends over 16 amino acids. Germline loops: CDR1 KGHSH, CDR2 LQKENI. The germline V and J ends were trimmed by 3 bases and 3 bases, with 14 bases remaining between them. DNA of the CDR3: TGTGCCAGCTCACCCAACGGGGGGGCATCTAATGAAAAACTGTTTTTT. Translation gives CASSPNGGASNEKLFF.

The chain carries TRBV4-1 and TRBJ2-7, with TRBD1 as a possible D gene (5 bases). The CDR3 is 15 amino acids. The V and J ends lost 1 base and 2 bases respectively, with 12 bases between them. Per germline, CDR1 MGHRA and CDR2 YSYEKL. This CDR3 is CASSQAETVTYEQYF. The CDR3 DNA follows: TGCGCCAGCAGCCAAGCTGAGACAGTGACCTACGAGCAGTACTTC.

The CDR3 region has the DNA TGTGCCAGCAGTAGCAGACTAGCGGGAGATCTCTACGAGCAGTACTTC. Protein: CASSSRLAGDLYEQYF. This chain uses TRBV28 with TRBJ2-7; 12 bases are a match to TRBD2. This CDR3 has 16 residues. The V and J ends lost 5 bases and 3 bases, in that order; junction bases with no gene match: 8. CDR1 and CDR2 from the germline V gene are MDHEN and SYDVKM.

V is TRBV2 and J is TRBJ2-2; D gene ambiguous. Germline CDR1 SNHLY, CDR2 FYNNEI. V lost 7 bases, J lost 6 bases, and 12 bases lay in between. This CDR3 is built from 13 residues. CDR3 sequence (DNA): TGTGCCAGCACTATTTTGGGTCCCGGGGAGCTGTTTTTT. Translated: CASTILGPGELFF.

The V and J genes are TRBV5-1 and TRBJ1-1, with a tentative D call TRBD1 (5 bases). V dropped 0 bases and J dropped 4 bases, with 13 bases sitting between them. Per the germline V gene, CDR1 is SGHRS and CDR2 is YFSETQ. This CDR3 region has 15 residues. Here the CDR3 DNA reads TGCGCCAGCAGCTTGGCGGGGGAGGCAGGCACTGAAGCTTTCTTT. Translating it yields CASSLAGEAGTEAFF.

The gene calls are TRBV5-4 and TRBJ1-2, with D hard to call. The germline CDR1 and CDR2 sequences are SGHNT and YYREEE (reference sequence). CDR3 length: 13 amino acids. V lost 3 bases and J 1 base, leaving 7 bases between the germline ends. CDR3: CASSSPNNYGYTF. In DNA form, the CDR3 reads TGTGCCAGCAGCTCCCCAAATAACTATGGCTACACCTTC.

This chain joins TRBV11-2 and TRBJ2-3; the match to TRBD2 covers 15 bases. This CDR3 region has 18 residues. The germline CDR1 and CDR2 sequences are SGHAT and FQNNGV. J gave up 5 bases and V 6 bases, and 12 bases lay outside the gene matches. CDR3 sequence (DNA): TGTGCCAGCAGTACAGGACTAGCGGGAGGGCCTTTAAAAGATACGCAGTATTTT. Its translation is CASSTGLAGGPLKDTQYF.

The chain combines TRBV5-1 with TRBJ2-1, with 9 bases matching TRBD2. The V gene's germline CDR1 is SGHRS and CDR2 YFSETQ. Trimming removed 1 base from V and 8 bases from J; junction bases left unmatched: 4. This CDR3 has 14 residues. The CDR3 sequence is CASSLLAGVDEQFF. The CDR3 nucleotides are TGCGCCAGCAGCTTGTTAGCGGGAGTGGATGAGCAGTTCTTC.

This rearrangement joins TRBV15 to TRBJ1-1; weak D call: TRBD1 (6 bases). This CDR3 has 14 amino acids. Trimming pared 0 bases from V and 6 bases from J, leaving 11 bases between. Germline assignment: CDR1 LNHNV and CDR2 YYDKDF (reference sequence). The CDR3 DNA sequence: TGTGCCACCAGCAGAGATCCGGCAGGGGCTGAAGCTTTCTTT. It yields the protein CATSRDPAGAEAFF. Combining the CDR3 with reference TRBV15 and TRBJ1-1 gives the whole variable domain DAMVIQNPRYQVTQFGKPVTLSCSQTLNHNVMYWYQQKSSQAPKLLFHYYDKDFNNEADTPDNFQSRRPNTSFCFLDIRSPGLGDTAMYLCATSRDPAGAEAFFGQGTRLTVV.

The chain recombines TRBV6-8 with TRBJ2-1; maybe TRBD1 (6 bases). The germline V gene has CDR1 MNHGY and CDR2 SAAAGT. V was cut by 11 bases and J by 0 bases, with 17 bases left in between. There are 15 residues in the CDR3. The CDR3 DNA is TGTGCCGCTGCTACCGAAGGGGGCTCCTACAATGAGCAGTTCTTC. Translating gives CAAATEGGSYNEQFF.

The CDR3 DNA is TGCGCCAGCAGCTTGGCCGAGGGGACGAACACTGAAGCTTTCTTT. Residues: CASSLAEGTNTEAFF. This chain joins TRBV5-1 and TRBJ1-1; D is possibly TRBD1 (5 bases). This CDR3 region has 15 residues. The V end lost 0 bases, the J end lost 1 base, and 10 bases lay between the germline ends. Germline values: CDR1 SGHRS, CDR2 YFSETQ.

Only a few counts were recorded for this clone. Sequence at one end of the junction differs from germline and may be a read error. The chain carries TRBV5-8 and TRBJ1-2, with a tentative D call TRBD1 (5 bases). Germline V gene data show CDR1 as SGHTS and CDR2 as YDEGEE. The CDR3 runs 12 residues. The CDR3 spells CASSRGHGGVDF. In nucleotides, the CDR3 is TGTGCCAGCAGCAGAGGACACGGAGGAGTAGACTTC.

The CDR3 DNA reads as TGTGCCAGCAGCTTAGAGGGCGGGAGCTCCTACAATGAGCAGTTCTTC. Its protein product is CASSLEGGSSYNEQFF. The gene calls are TRBV7-2 and TRBJ2-1, with 7 nucleotides matching TRBD2. J gave up 0 bases and V 1 base, and 3 bases lay outside the gene matches. Germline V lookup: CDR1 SGHTA, CDR2 FQGNSA. The CDR3 runs 16 residues.

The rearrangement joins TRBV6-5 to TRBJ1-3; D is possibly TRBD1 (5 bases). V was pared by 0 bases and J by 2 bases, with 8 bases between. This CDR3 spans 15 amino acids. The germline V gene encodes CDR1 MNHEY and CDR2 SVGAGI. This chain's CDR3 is CASSYSWGAGNTIYF. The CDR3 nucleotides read TGTGCCAGCAGTTACTCATGGGGGGCTGGAAACACCATATATTTT.

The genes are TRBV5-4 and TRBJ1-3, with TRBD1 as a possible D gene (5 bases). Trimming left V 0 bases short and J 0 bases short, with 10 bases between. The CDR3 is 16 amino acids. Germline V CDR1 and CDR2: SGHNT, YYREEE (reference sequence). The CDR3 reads CASSLDGHDSGNTIYF. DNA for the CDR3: TGTGCCAGCAGCTTGGACGGACACGACTCTGGAAACACCATATATTTT.

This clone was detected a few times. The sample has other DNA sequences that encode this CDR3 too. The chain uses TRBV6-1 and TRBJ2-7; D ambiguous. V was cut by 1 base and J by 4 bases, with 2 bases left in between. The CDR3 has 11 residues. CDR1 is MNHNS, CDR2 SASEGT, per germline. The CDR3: CASSEGYEQYF. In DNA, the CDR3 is TGTGCCAGCAGTGAAGGTTACGAGCAGTACTTC.

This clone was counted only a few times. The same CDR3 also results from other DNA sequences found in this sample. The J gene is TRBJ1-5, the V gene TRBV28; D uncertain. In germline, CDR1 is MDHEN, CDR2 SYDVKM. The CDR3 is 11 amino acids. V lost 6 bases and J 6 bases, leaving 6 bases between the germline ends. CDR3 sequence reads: CASSYGQPQHF. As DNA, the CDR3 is TGTGCCAGCAGCTACGGTCAGCCCCAGCATTTT. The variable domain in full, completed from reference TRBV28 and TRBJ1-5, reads DVKVTQSSRYLVKRTGEKVFLECVQDMDHENMFWYRQDPGLGLRLIYFSYDVKMKEKGDIPEGYSVSREKKERFSLILESASTNQTSMYLCASSYGQPQHFGDGTRLSIL.

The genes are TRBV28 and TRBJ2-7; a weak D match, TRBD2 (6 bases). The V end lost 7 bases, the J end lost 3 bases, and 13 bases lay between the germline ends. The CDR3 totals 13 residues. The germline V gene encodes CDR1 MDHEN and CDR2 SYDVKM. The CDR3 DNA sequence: TGTGCCAGCACCCGGGACTTAGACTACGAGCAGTACTTC. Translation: CASTRDLDYEQYF.

The CDR3 sequence is CASSLGGQSTEAFF. CDR3 nucleotide sequence: TGCGCCAGCAGCTTGGGGGGGCAAAGCACTGAAGCTTTCTTT. This chain connects TRBV5-1 to TRBJ1-1, with D perhaps matching TRBD1 (6 bases). The V gene's germline CDR1 is SGHRS and CDR2 YFSETQ. The CDR3 loop spans 14 amino acids. Trimming stripped 0 bases from V and 4 bases from J, with 10 bases between.

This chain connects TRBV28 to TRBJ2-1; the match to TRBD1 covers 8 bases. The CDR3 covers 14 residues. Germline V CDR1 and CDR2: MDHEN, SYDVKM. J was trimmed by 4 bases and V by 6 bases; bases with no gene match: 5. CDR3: CASSWTGSYNEQFF. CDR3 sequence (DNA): TGTGCCAGCAGCTGGACAGGGAGTTACAATGAGCAGTTCTTC.

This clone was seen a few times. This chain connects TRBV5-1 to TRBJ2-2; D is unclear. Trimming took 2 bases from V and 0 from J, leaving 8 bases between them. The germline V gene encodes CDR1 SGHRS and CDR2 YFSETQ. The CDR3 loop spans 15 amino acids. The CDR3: CASSFTLSNTGELFF. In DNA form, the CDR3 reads TGCGCCAGCAGCTTTACGCTGTCGAACACCGGGGAGCTGTTTTTT.

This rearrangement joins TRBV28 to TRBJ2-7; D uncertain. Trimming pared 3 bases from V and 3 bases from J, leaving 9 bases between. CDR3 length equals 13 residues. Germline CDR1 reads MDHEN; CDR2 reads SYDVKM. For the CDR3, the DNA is TGTGCCAGCAGTTTGGCCCATGACTACGAGCAGTACTTC. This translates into CASSLAHDYEQYF. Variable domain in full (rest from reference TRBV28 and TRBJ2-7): DVKVTQSSRYLVKRTGEKVFLECVQDMDHENMFWYRQDPGLGLRLIYFSYDVKMKEKGDIPEGYSVSREKKERFSLILESASTNQTSMYLCASSLAHDYEQYFGPGTRLTVT.

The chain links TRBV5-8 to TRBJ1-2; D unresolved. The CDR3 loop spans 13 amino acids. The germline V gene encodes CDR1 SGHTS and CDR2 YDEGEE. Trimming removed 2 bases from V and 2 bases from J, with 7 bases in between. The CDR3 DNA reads TGTGCCAGCAGCTTTGGGCGGAACTATGGCTACACCTTC. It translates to CASSFGRNYGYTF.

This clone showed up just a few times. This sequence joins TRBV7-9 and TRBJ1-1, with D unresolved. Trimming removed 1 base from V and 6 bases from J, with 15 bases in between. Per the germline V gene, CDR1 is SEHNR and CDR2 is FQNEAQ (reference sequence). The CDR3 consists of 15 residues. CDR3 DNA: TGTGCCAGCAGCTTAGATTGGTTGTGGGGTCCTGAAGCTTTCTTT. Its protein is CASSLDWLWGPEAFF. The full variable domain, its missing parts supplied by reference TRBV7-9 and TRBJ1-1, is DTGVSQNPRHKITKRGQNVTFRCDPISEHNRLYWYRQTLGQGPEFLTYFQNEAQLEKSRLLSDRFSAERPKGSFSTLEIQRTEQGDSAMYLCASSLDWLWGPEAFFGQGTRLTVV.

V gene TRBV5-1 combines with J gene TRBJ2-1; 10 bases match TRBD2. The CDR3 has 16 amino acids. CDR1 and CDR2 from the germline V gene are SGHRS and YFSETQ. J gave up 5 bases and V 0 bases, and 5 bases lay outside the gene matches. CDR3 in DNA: TGCGCCAGCAGCTTGGGGGCTAGCGGGAGAAACAATGAGCAGTTCTTC. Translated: CASSLGASGRNNEQFF.

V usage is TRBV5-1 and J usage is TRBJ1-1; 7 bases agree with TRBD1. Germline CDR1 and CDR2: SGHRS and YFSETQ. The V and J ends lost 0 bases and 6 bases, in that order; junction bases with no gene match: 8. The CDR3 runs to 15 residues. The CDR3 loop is CASSLAAGGNSEAFF. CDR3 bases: TGCGCCAGCAGCTTGGCCGCAGGGGGTAACTCTGAAGCTTTCTTT.